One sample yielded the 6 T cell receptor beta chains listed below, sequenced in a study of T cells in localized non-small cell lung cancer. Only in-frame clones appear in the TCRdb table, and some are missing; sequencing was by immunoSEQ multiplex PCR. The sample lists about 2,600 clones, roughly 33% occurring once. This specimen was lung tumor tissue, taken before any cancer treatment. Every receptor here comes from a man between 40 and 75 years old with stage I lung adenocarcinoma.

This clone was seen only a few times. The CDR3 loop reads CASSQIGDTEAFF. CDR3 coding DNA: TGTGCCAGCAGCCAGATAGGGGACACTGAAGCTTTCTTT. The gene calls are TRBV7-2 and TRBJ1-1; the D gene is possibly TRBD1 (5 bases). This CDR3 is built from 13 residues. V was clipped by 5 bases and J by 3 bases, with 10 bases between them. Germline CDR1 is SGHTA and CDR2 is FQGNSA. The whole variable domain, filled in from reference TRBV7-2 and TRBJ1-1, reads GAGVSQSPSNKVTEKGKDVELRCDPISGHTALYWYRQSLGQGLEFLIYFQGNSAPDKSGLPSDRFSAERTGGSVSTLTIQRTQQEDSAVYLCASSQIGDTEAFFGQGTRLTVV.

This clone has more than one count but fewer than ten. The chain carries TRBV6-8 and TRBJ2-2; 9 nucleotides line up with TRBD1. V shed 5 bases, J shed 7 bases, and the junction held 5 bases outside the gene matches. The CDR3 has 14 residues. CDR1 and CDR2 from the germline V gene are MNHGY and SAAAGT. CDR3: CASSRTGEVGELFF. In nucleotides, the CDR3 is TGTGCCAGCAGTAGGACAGGGGAGGTCGGGGAGCTGTTTTTT.

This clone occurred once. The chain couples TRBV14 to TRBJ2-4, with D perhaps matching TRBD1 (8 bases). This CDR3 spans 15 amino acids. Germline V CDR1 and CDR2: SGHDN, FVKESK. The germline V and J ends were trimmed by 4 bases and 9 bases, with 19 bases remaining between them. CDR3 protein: CASSPWTGPSGIQYF. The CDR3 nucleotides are TGTGCCAGCAGCCCGTGGACAGGGCCTAGCGGCATTCAGTACTTC.

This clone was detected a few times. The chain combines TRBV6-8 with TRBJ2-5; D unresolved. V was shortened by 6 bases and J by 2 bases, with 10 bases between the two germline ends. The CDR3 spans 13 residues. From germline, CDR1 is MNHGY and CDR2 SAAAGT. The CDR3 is CASRKAGQETQYF. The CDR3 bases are TGTGCCAGCAGGAAGGCAGGACAAGAGACCCAGTACTTC.

CDR3 DNA: TGTGCCAGCTCACCGGGACAGGGTCGGAAGACCCAGTACTTC. Translating gives CASSPGQGRKTQYF. This chain links TRBV18 with TRBJ2-5, with 9 bases that match TRBD1. With 3 bases clipped from V and 6 bases from J, the junction kept 5 bases outside the gene matches. The CDR3 runs to 14 residues. Germline loops: CDR1 KGHSH, CDR2 LQKENI.

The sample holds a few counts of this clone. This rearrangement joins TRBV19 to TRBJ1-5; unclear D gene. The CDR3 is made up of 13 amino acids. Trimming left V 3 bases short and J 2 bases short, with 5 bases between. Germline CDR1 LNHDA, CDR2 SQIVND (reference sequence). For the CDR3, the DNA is TGTGCCAGTAGTATCTCTGGCAATCAGCCCCAGCATTTT. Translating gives CASSISGNQPQHF.